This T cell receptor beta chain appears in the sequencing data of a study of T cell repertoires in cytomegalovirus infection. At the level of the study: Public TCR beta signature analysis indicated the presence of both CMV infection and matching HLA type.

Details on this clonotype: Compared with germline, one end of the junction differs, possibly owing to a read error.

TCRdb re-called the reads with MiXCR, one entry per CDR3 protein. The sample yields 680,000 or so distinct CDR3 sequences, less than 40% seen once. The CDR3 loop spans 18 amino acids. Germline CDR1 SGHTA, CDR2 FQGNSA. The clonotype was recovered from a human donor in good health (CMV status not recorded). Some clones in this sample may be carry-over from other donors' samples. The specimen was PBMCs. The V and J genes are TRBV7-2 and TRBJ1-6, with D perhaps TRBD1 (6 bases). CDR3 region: CASSLALRGGQLNSLLHF. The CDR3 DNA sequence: TGTGCCAGCAGCTTAGCGCTGAGGGGGGGCCAGCTTAATTCACTCCTCCACTTT.